These 15 T cell receptor beta chains were sequenced from one sample in a study of cytomegalovirus exposure and HLA in healthy donors (dated by TCRdb to 2016 to 2017). The library was made by the immunoSEQ multiplex PCR assay. For the multiplex PCR, a mixture combining 60 forward primers for TCR Vbeta segments and 13 reverse primers for TCR Jbeta segments was used. The clones in this table, taken by TCRdb from immuneACCESS, are in-frame only. Not every clone is retained; where verified, under half of the shortfall comes from an unresolved V gene, and the cause of the rest is unknown. A total of about 180,000 clones appear in this sample, approximately 80% of them only once. The top ten clonotypes cover around 1.4% of the sample. Input material: PBMCs. These receptors all come from a girl aged 10-17 years in good health and CMV-seropositive.

The chain recombines TRBV6-5 with TRBJ2-7; D perhaps matches TRBD1 (5 bases). V lost 0 bases and J 2 bases, leaving 11 bases between the germline ends. The CDR3 spans 15 residues. CDR1 is MNHEY, CDR2 SVGAGI, per germline. CDR3 DNA: TGTGCCAGCAGTTACTCGAACACAGGCGCCTACGAGCAGTACTTC. It encodes CASSYSNTGAYEQYF.

V usage is TRBV6-1 and J usage is TRBJ2-7; 8 positions agree with TRBD1. J gave up 0 bases and V 7 bases, and 5 bases lay outside the gene matches. CDR1 is MNHNS and CDR2 is SASEGT in the germline V gene. The CDR3 length is 14 residues. The chain's CDR3 is CASNDRGYSYEQYF. The CDR3 nucleotides are TGTGCCAGCAACGACAGGGGATACTCCTACGAGCAGTACTTC.

A few counts support this clone. This rearrangement joins TRBV11-1 to TRBJ2-7; D perhaps matches TRBD1 (5 bases). CDR1 and CDR2 (germline): SGHAT, FQDESV (reference sequence). The CDR3 length is 12 residues. V lost 3 bases, J lost 6 bases, and 9 bases lay in between. CDR3 DNA: TGTGCCAGCAGCTTCCTTGGGGCCGAGCAGTACTTC. Translated: CASSFLGAEQYF.

V gene TRBV19 combines with J gene TRBJ2-1; TRBD2 agrees at 13 bases. V trimming: 6 bases; J trimming: 8 bases; junction bases outside the gene matches: 10. The CDR3 totals 16 residues. CDR1 is LNHDA, CDR2 SQIVND, per germline (reference sequence). CDR3 bases: TGTGCCAGTAGACCTCCCGGGACTAGCGGGATCCATGAGCAGTTCTTC. Residues: CASRPPGTSGIHEQFF.

This clone turned up a few times. The rearrangement joins TRBV27 to TRBJ1-2; D is possibly TRBD1 (6 bases). Looked up from germline, CDR1 is MNHEY and CDR2 is SMNVEV (reference sequence). Trimming took 5 bases from V and 7 from J, leaving 14 bases between them. This CDR3 has 13 amino acids. The CDR3 DNA is TGTGCCAGCAGTATCCAGGGGCGAAGTGGCTACACCTTC. Protein sequence: CASSIQGRSGYTF.

This chain links TRBV5-6 with TRBJ1-3, with 7 bases that match TRBD1. The ends lost 0 bases at V and 6 bases at J; junction bases unmatched: 12. Germline V gives CDR1 SGHDT, CDR2 YYEEEE. The CDR3 is 17 amino acids. The CDR3 bases are TGTGCCAGCAGCTTGGTCCTCGACAGGGTAGGGATAAACACCATATATTTT. Protein: CASSLVLDRVGINTIYF.

The chain recombines TRBV5-1 with TRBJ2-1; 7 bases fit TRBD1. In germline, CDR1 is SGHRS, CDR2 YFSETQ. The CDR3 spans 15 residues. V dropped 0 bases and J dropped 2; count of bases not matched to a gene: 2. DNA of the CDR3: TGCGCCAGCAGCTTGGGACAGGGTACCTACAATGAGCAGTTCTTC. Its protein is CASSLGQGTYNEQFF.

V is TRBV4-2 and J is TRBJ2-5; 8 bases map to TRBD2. The J segment lost 4 bases and the V segment lost 1 base, leaving 8 bases of the junction unmatched. The CDR3 consists of 16 residues. In germline, CDR1 is LGHNA, CDR2 YNFKEQ. In DNA form, the CDR3 reads TGTGCCAGCAGCCAAGCCGGGGGACTAGAGCGAGAGACCCAGTACTTC. It yields the protein CASSQAGGLERETQYF.

This chain joins TRBV5-1 and TRBJ2-5, with TRBD1 as a possible D gene (8 bases). CDR1 and CDR2 from the germline V gene are SGHRS and YFSETQ. This CDR3 is built from 14 residues. The germline V and J ends were trimmed by 6 bases and 4 bases, with 16 bases remaining between them. CDR3 nucleotides: TGCGCCAGCACACAGGGGGGGGAATCAGAGACCCAGTACTTC. It translates to CASTQGGESETQYF. The whole variable domain, remainder taken from reference TRBV5-1 and TRBJ2-5, is KAGVTQTPRYLIKTRGQQVTLSCSPISGHRSVSWYQQTPGQGLQFLFEYFSETQRNKGNFPGRFSGRQFSNSRSEMNVSTLELGDSALYLCASTQGGESETQYFGPGTRLLVL.

The chain recombines TRBV6-5 with TRBJ2-1; TRBD2 matches at 8 bases. Trimming cost V 5 bases and J 7 bases; bases outside gene matches: 10. There are 15 residues in the CDR3. Germline CDR1 reads MNHEY; CDR2 reads SVGAGI. The CDR3 nucleotides are TGTGCCAGCAGTCTAACCAGCGGGAGTAGGAATGAGCAGTTCTTC. The encoded protein is CASSLTSGSRNEQFF.

The V and J genes are TRBV27 and TRBJ2-3; TRBD2 aligns across 11 bases. The trim removed 5 bases at V and 5 bases at J, leaving 18 bases unmatched. Germline-derived CDR1 and CDR2 are MNHEY and SMNVEV (reference sequence). The CDR3 has 19 amino acids. In DNA, the CDR3 is TGTGCCAGCAGTCGATCCCGGGTATTAGCGGGAGGGGGAGGAGATACGCAGTATTTT. This translates into CASSRSRVLAGGGGDTQYF.

Only one count was recorded for this clone. V and J are TRBV27 and TRBJ2-1; possibly TRBD2 for D (6 bases). The V end was cut by 3 bases, the J end by 0 bases, with 15 bases between. The germline CDR1 and CDR2 sequences are MNHEY and SMNVEV (reference sequence). The CDR3 spans 17 residues. CDR3 sequence: CASSFRGVPRSYNEQFF. The CDR3 DNA reads TGTGCCAGCAGTTTCCGCGGGGTCCCACGCTCCTACAATGAGCAGTTCTTC.

CDR3 DNA: TGTGCCAGCAGACGACAGGGCTTAAACACCGGGGAGCTGTTTTTT. Its translation is CASRRQGLNTGELFF. The chain links TRBV28 to TRBJ2-2; 7 bases align to TRBD1. The CDR3 is 15 amino acids. The germline CDR1 and CDR2 sequences are MDHEN and SYDVKM. V trimming: 6 bases; J trimming: 2 bases; junction bases outside the gene matches: 6.

The chain has TRBV27 and TRBJ1-5; a weak D match, TRBD1 (6 bases). Trimming left V 6 bases short and J 4 bases short, with 19 bases between. The CDR3 is 16 residues long. CDR1 and CDR2 from the germline V gene are MNHEY and SMNVEV (reference sequence). The CDR3 DNA reads as TGTGCCAGCAGATCCAACAGGGACCAGGGGAATCAGCCCCAGCATTTT. Its translation is CASRSNRDQGNQPQHF.

This clone was picked up a small number of times. V gene TRBV19 combines with J gene TRBJ2-1; 7 positions agree with TRBD1. V was clipped by 3 bases and J by 9 bases; unmatched bases: 5. The V gene's germline CDR1 is LNHDA and CDR2 SQIVND (reference sequence). This CDR3 comprises 13 residues. The DNA of the CDR3 is TGTGCCAGTAGTATCCTAGGGGGCCCTGAGCAGTTCTTC. As protein: CASSILGGPEQFF.